These 12 T cell receptor beta chains came from one sample sequenced in a study of blood T cell repertoires in COVID-19. Assay used: immunoSEQ multiplex PCR; TCRdb lists only in-frame clones, some missing. The data show some 99,000 clones, around nine tenths seen once. The sequenced sample was peripheral blood. The receptors here all came from a man aged 70-80 years with acute or convalescent COVID-19.

The V call is TRBV19, the J call TRBJ1-4; D gene unclear. Germline V gene data show CDR1 as LNHDA and CDR2 as SQIVND (reference sequence). V lost 5 bases and J 0 bases, leaving 10 bases between the germline ends. The CDR3 totals 15 residues. The CDR3 sequence is CASSPGLATNEKLFF. The CDR3 region has the DNA TGTGCCAGTAGTCCTGGCCTTGCAACTAATGAAAAACTGTTTTTT.

The gene calls are TRBV7-8 and TRBJ1-4, with D possibly being TRBD1 (6 bases). Trimming cost V 5 bases and J 0 bases, with 10 bases left between them. Germline values: CDR1 SGHVS, CDR2 FQNEAQ. The CDR3 consists of 15 residues. Written as DNA, the CDR3 is TGTGCCAGCAGCGAAGAGGGGGCAACTAATGAAAAACTGTTTTTT. Protein: CASSEEGATNEKLFF.

The chain combines TRBV2 with TRBJ2-3; the D is unclear. The CDR3 extends over 13 amino acids. The germline V gene has CDR1 SNHLY and CDR2 FYNNEI. The V end lost 4 bases, the J end lost 4 bases, and 9 bases lay between the germline ends. DNA for the CDR3: TGTGCCAGCAGTGGGGCCTTGGCAGATACGCAGTATTTT. Protein: CASSGALADTQYF.

The chain has TRBV28 and TRBJ1-4; 8 nucleotides match TRBD1. In germline, CDR1 is MDHEN, CDR2 SYDVKM. This CDR3 has 14 amino acids. After removal of 5 bases from V and 7 bases from J, the junction contained 6 bases not matched to a gene. The CDR3 DNA reads as TGTGCCAGCAGTCTGACAGGGGAAGGTGAAAAACTGTTTTTT. Protein sequence: CASSLTGEGEKLFF. Combining the CDR3 with reference TRBV28 and TRBJ1-4 gives the whole variable domain DVKVTQSSRYLVKRTGEKVFLECVQDMDHENMFWYRQDPGLGLRLIYFSYDVKMKEKGDIPEGYSVSREKKERFSLILESASTNQTSMYLCASSLTGEGEKLFFGSGTQLSVL.

The rearrangement joins TRBV6-5 to TRBJ1-3, with TRBD1 identical over 7 bases. Per germline, CDR1 MNHEY and CDR2 SVGAGI. The CDR3 extends over 14 amino acids. With 6 bases clipped from V and 3 bases from J, the junction kept 5 bases outside the gene matches. CDR3 in amino acids: CASSPRQGGNTIYF. CDR3 bases: TGTGCCAGCAGCCCCAGACAGGGTGGAAACACCATATATTTT.

The chain combines TRBV28 with TRBJ1-4; 10 positions match TRBD1. V shed 5 bases, J shed 5 bases, and the junction held 14 bases outside the gene matches. The germline CDR1 and CDR2 sequences are MDHEN and SYDVKM. There are 18 residues in the CDR3. The CDR3 is CASSPGTGATQRNEKLFF. CDR3 DNA sequence: TGTGCCAGCAGTCCTGGGACAGGGGCAACCCAGAGGAATGAAAAACTGTTTTTT.

The chain links TRBV5-3 to TRBJ1-2; the D gene is possibly TRBD1 (5 bases). TRBV5-3 is treated as an ORF (open reading frame) with a function not yet certain. This CDR3 comprises 15 residues. V was shortened by 3 bases and J by 7 bases, with 19 bases between the two germline ends. CDR3 nucleotide sequence: TGTGCCAGAAGCTCTCCGGGACTTCCCGTAGGTGGCTACACCTTC. Amino acid sequence: CARSSPGLPVGGYTF.

The chain couples TRBV5-5 to TRBJ2-7; D is perhaps TRBD1 (5 bases). The germline V gene encodes CDR1 SGHKS and CDR2 YYEKEE (reference sequence). The CDR3 runs 13 residues. V was pared by 2 bases and J by 6 bases, with 12 bases between. Here the CDR3 reads CASSLRQGLEQYF. The CDR3 nucleotides are TGTGCCAGCAGCTTACGTCAGGGCCTCGAGCAGTACTTC.

J is TRBJ2-1 and V is TRBV28; TRBD2 matches at 13 bases. Losses at the gene ends were 5 bases for V and 0 bases for J; bases not matched to a gene: 1. The V gene's germline CDR1 is MDHEN and CDR2 SYDVKM. There are 16 residues in the CDR3. CDR3 residues: CASSGTSGASYNEQFF. The DNA for the CDR3 is TGTGCCAGCAGTGGGACTAGCGGGGCCTCCTACAATGAGCAGTTCTTC.

The V and J genes are TRBV7-2 and TRBJ1-1, with D possibly matching TRBD1 (5 bases). Per germline, CDR1 SGHTA and CDR2 FQGNSA. The CDR3 has 14 residues. V lost 2 bases, J lost 4 bases, and 11 bases lay in between. CDR3 amino acids: CASSLSRVGTEAFF. In DNA form, the CDR3 reads TGTGCCAGCAGCTTAAGCAGGGTGGGCACTGAAGCTTTCTTT.

The gene calls are TRBV13 and TRBJ2-3; 10 positions match TRBD2. The CDR3 is made up of 16 amino acids. Trimming cost V 5 bases and J 1 base; bases outside gene matches: 6. The germline gives CDR1 PRHDT, CDR2 FYEKMQ (reference sequence). The CDR3 nucleotides are TGTGCCAGCAGCCTCCCTAGCGGGGGAGGCACAGATACGCAGTATTTT. Protein sequence: CASSLPSGGGTDTQYF.

The V call is TRBV6-6, the J call TRBJ2-5; 8 bases fit TRBD1. CDR1 is MNHNY, CDR2 SVGAGI, per germline (reference sequence). The CDR3 runs 14 residues. The junction had 7 bases not matched to a gene; V was cut back by 5 bases and J by 5 bases. The DNA of the CDR3 is TGTGCCAGCAGTCCTAGGACAGGGTCGGAGACCCAGTACTTC. Its translation: CASSPRTGSETQYF.